One sample yielded the 11 T cell receptor beta chains listed below, sequenced in a study of molecular identifiers for immune sequencing clone quantification (dated 2018 in TCRdb). The library was generated by PCR. Data came from an Illumina HiSeq 4000. TCRdb's own reprocessing of the public reads used fastp at Q25 and MiXCR and kept productive beta chains. Each CDR3 protein appears once, grouped with its most common genes and DNA. In all, the sample holds more than 50,000 distinct CDR3 sequences, and about 20% of those were seen once. The ten largest make up more than 1.2% of the sample. The sample taken for sequencing was naive CD8+ T cells from blood, with Jurkat cell RNA spiked in. This sample's cell subset or site label indicates: FACS-sorted CD8+CD4-CCR7+CD45RA+ naive T cells. These receptors all stem from a human donor in good health. Some libraries in this study had Jurkat cell RNA spiked in.

Turning to this clonotype: This may arise from a read error, as a much more abundant clone is one base away. The J gene is TRBJ1-1, the V gene TRBV20-1; D is unclear. This CDR3 region has 12 residues. Germline V lookup: CDR1 DFQATT, CDR2 SNEGSKA (reference sequence). Trimming stripped 4 bases from V and 2 bases from J, with 8 bases between. CDR3 DNA sequence: TGCAGTGCTAAGGGAGTCAACACTGAAGCTTTCTTT. It encodes CSAKGVNTEAFF.

This clonotype appeared many times. The chain has TRBV7-2 and TRBJ2-1; D is uncertain. Germline CDR1 reads SGHTA; CDR2 reads FQGNSA. V shed 3 bases and J shed 7 bases, with 10 bases lying between them. CDR3 length: 13 residues. CDR3 loop: CASSFYVGNEQFF. In DNA form, the CDR3 reads TGTGCCAGCAGCTTTTACGTGGGAAATGAGCAGTTCTTC.

Notes on this clonotype: A much larger clone lies one base from this, so it may be a read error. The chain couples TRBV5-1 to TRBJ2-7; D call uncertain. CDR3 size: 15 residues. In germline, CDR1 is SGHRS, CDR2 YFSETQ. CDR3 DNA: TGCGCCAGCGGCTTGGTTTTCGAGTCCCGCTACGAGCAGTACTTC. Its protein product is CASGLVFESRYEQYF.

At least ten counts were recorded for this clonotype. The chain carries TRBV30 and TRBJ2-3; 7 bases agree with TRBD1. Germline CDR1 and CDR2: GTSNPN and SVGIG (reference sequence). The junction had 9 bases not matched to a gene; V was cut back by 5 bases and J by 4 bases. This CDR3 has 14 amino acids. CDR3 sequence (DNA): TGTGCCTGGGACCCGGGACAGACTTCAGATACGCAGTATTTT. It translates to CAWDPGQTSDTQYF.

This clonotype was recorded at least ten times. The CDR3 DNA follows: TGTGCCACCAGCAGAGATCTTTATTCTCGACAGGGGGCGGGCGAGCAGTACTTC. It translates to CATSRDLYSRQGAGEQYF. V usage is TRBV15 and J usage is TRBJ2-7; 10 bases fit TRBD1. The CDR3 spans 18 residues. V trimming: 0 bases; J trimming: 6 bases; junction bases outside the gene matches: 14. Germline CDR1 is LNHNV and CDR2 is YYDKDF (reference sequence). Supplemented by reference TRBV15 and TRBJ2-7, the full variable domain reads DAMVIQNPRYQVTQFGKPVTLSCSQTLNHNVMYWYQQKSSQAPKLLFHYYDKDFNNEADTPDNFQSRRPNTSFCFLDIRSPGLGDTAMYLCATSRDLYSRQGAGEQYFGPGTRLTVT.

This clonotype was counted many times. The chain is built from TRBV4-1 and TRBJ2-3; 8 nucleotides agree with TRBD2. CDR3 length: 16 residues. Germline values: CDR1 MGHRA, CDR2 YSYEKL. The trim removed 4 bases at V and 5 bases at J, leaving 11 bases unmatched. CDR3: CASSPFFDGREDTQYF. The CDR3 region has the DNA TGCGCCAGCAGCCCCTTTTTCGACGGGAGGGAAGATACGCAGTATTTT.

This clonotype was detected many times. The chain uses TRBV20-1 and TRBJ2-5, with 7 bases lining up with TRBD2. The CDR3 loop spans 14 amino acids. With 3 bases clipped from V and 2 bases from J, the junction kept 6 bases outside the gene matches. Germline values: CDR1 DFQATT, CDR2 SNEGSKA (reference sequence). CDR3 bases: TGCAGTGCTAGTTCCGCGGGAGTTCAAGAGACCCAGTACTTC. Translating it yields CSASSAGVQETQYF.

This clonotype came up many times. This chain joins TRBV29-1 and TRBJ2-1; D is undetermined. This CDR3 is 15 amino acids long. Trimming took 5 bases from V and 0 from J, leaving 14 bases between them. Germline-derived CDR1 and CDR2 are SQVTM and ANQGSEA. CDR3 in amino acids: CSVLFGDPSYNEQFF. CDR3 nucleotide sequence: TGCAGCGTTCTCTTTGGAGACCCCTCCTACAATGAGCAGTTCTTC.

In its sample, this clonotype was seen many times. The chain carries TRBV13 and TRBJ2-2; D remains unclear. The CDR3 is 16 residues long. Per germline, CDR1 PRHDT and CDR2 FYEKMQ (reference sequence). Trimming pared 4 bases from V and 11 bases from J, leaving 23 bases between. CDR3 DNA sequence: TGTGCCAGCAGCTCGGCCTTCCAGGTGGTCCAGGAAGAGCTGTTTTTT. Its translation: CASSSAFQVVQEELFF.

The CDR3 here is CAYEVYARGPDTQYF. DNA for the CDR3: TGTGCCTACGAGGTGTATGCAAGGGGCCCAGATACGCAGTATTTT. The V gene is TRBV5-3, the J gene TRBJ2-3; D is perhaps TRBD1 (5 bases). TRBV5-3 is labeled an ORF, and its function is uncertain. The V and J ends lost 10 bases and 4 bases respectively, with 22 bases between them. The CDR3 sequence is 15 residues long.

This clonotype showed up just a few times. The chain employs TRBV12-3 or TRBV12-4 and TRBJ1-1; a possible D gene is TRBD1 (5 bases). Trimming cost V 6 bases and J 2 bases, with 13 bases left between them. The CDR3 length is 14 residues. In DNA, the CDR3 is TGTGCCAGCAGCATTGGGGCAACAAACACTGAAGCTTTCTTT. The encoded protein is CASSIGATNTEAFF.